This T cell receptor beta chain was profiled in a study of blood T cell repertoires in COVID-19. Those enrolled, adults aged about 18 to 89 years, came from around 24 US areas. Per the study methods: Amplification with reference gene primers provided the estimates of nucleated cell counts. The protocol was immunoSEQ multiplex PCR, while the TCRdb copy is restricted to in-frame clones and leaves out a portion. V, J and clone size are those of that table, while D and trimming were read from the DNA. The sample lists about 200,000 clones, around 92% seen once, with approximately 8.2% in the top ten. This TCR came from a woman under 30 who had recovered from COVID-19. The material sequenced was PBMCs or T cells enriched from blood (not recorded which).

The CDR3 DNA sequence: TGTGCCTGGAGTGTACAGGGTGCTTCCGAAAAACTGTTTTTT. Translating it yields CAWSVQGASEKLFF. This chain uses TRBV30 with TRBJ1-4; D is possibly TRBD1 (6 bases). The V gene lost 0 bases and the J gene lost 8 bases, with 13 bases spanning the gap. This CDR3 is built from 14 residues. Per germline, CDR1 GTSNPN and CDR2 SVGIG (reference sequence).